This T cell receptor (beta chain) originates from a study of T cells after yellow fever vaccination. Study at large: Low-cell-number fractions were prepared with SMART-Seq v4 Ultra Low Input. Study outcomes and limitations: The CD4 compartment and the CD8 compartment contained a small share of clonotypes in common.

Conversion of TCR transcripts into cDNA relied on 5'RACE template switching, which added a universal primer site and UMIs. From the 5' RACE reads, TCRdb called clonotypes with MiXCR, one entry per CDR3 protein. The table lists about 160,000 distinct CDR3 sequences, approximately 10% of them singletons, with roughly 40% in the top ten. Germline loops: CDR1 MGHRA, CDR2 YSYEKL. With 2 bases removed from V and 4 bases from J, the gap between germline ends came to 12 bases. This CDR3 comprises 15 residues. Points on this clonotype: The antigen remains undetermined.

The sequence was obtained from a man aged 18 to 30 who received the YFV17D yellow fever vaccine. This specimen consisted of CD8+ T cells sorted from PBMCs, obtained 45 days after the yellow fever booster vaccination. This chain connects TRBV4-1 to TRBJ2-1; either TRBD1 or TRBD2 may fit D (5 bases each). The CDR3 nucleotides are TGCGCCAGCAGCCAAATGGGGACGGAGTACAATGAGCAGTTCTTC. Translation: CASSQMGTEYNEQFF.